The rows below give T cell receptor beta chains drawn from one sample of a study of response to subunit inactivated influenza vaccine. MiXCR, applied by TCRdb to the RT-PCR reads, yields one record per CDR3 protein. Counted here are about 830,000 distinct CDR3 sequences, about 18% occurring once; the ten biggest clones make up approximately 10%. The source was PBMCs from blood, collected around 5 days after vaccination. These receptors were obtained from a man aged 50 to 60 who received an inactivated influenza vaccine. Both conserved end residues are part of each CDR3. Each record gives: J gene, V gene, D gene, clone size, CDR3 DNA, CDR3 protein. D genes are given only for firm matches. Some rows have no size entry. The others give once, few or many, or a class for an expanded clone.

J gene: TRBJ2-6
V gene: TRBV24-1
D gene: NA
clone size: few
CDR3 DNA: TGTGCCACCAGTGCCACCGGGGCTAGCTCTGGGGCCAACGTCCTGACTTTC
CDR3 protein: CATSATGASSGANVLTF

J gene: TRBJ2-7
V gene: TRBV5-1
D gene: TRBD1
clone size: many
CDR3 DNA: TGCGCCAGCAGCCTCGGGACAGCCAGCTCCTACGAGCAGTACTTC
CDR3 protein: CASSLGTASSYEQYF

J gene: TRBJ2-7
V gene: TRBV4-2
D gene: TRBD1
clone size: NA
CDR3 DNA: TGTGCCAGCAGCCAAAGGGACAGGATATACGAGCAGTACTTC
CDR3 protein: CASSQRDRIYEQYF

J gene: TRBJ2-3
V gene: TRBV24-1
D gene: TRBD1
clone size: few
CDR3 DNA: TGTGCCACCAGTGATCGGGGACAGGGTTCAGATACGCAGTATTTT
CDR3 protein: CATSDRGQGSDTQYF

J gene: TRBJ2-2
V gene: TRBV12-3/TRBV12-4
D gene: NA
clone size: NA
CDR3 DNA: TGTGCCAGCAGTTTAATTAGGACCGGGGAGCTGTTTTTT
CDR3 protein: CASSLIRTGELFF

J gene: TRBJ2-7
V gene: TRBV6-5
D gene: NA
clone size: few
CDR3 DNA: TGTGCCAGCAGTTACGGCCGGAATAGGGAGCAGTACTTC
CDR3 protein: CASSYGRNREQYF

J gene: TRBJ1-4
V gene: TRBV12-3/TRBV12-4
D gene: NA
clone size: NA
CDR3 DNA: TGTGCCAGCAGTTCCTCGGACCGGGCAACTAATGAAAAACTGTTTTTT
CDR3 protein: CASSSSDRATNEKLFF

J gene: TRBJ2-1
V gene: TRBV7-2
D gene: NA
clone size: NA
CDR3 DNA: TGTGCCAGCAGCGTGAGAAGCAATGAGCAGTTCTTC
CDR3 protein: CASSVRSNEQFF

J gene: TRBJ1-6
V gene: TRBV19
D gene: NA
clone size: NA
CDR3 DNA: TGTGCCAGTAGCCGCACCATGGTCTATAATTCACCCCTCCACTTT
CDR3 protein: CASSRTMVYNSPLHF

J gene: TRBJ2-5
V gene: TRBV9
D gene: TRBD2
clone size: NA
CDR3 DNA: TGTGCCAGCAGCGCCGGGACTAGCGGCCAAGAGACCCAGTACTTC
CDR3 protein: CASSAGTSGQETQYF

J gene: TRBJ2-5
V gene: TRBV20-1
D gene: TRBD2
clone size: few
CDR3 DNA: TGCAGTGCTCGCGGGACTAGCGGGAGAGAGACCCAGTACTTC
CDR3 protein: CSARGTSGRETQYF

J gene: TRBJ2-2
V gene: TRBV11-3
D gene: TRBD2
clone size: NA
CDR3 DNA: TGTGCCAGCAGCCTAGTGGGACTAGCGGGGACCGGGGAGCTGTTTTTT
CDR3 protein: CASSLVGLAGTGELFF

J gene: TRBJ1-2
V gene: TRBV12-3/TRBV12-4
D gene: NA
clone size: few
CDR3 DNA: TGTGCCAGCAGTTTCGTGGGGCAGGGGTACTATGGCTACACCTTC
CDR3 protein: CASSFVGQGYYGYTF

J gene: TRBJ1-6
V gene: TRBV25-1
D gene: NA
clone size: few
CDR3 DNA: TGTGCCAGCAGTACCCAGCATAATTCACCCCTCCACTTT
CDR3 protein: CASSTQHNSPLHF

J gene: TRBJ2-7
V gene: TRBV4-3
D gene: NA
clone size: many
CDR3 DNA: TGCGCCAGCAGCCCGGACGGAACCTACGAGCAGTACTTC
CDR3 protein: CASSPDGTYEQYF

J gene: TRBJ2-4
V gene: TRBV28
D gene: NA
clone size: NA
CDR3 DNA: TGTGCCAGCAACGGGAGAACAGCCAAAAACATTCAGTACTTC
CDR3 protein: CASNGRTAKNIQYF

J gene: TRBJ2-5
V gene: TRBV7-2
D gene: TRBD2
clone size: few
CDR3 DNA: TGTGCCAGCAGCGGAATCCCCAAGGCGGGGGGCCAAGAGACCCAGTACTTC
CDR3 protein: CASSGIPKAGGQETQYF

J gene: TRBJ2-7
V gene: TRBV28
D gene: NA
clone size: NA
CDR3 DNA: TGTGCCAGCAGCCCCCCGCAGGATTCCCTGTACGAGCAGTACTTC
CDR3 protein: CASSPPQDSLYEQYF

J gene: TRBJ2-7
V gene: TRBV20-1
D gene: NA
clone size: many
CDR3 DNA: TGCAGTGCTAGAGGGACAGCCTACGAGCAGTACTTC
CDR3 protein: CSARGTAYEQYF

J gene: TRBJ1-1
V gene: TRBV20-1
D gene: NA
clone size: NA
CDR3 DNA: TGCAGTGCTAATACCCATATGAACACTGAAGCTTTCTTT
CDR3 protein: CSANTHMNTEAFF

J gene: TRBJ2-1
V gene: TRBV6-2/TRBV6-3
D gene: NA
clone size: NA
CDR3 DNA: TGTGCCAGCAGTTACTCCAGAAGAGGGGGTTTCTTC
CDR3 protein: CASSYSRRGGFF

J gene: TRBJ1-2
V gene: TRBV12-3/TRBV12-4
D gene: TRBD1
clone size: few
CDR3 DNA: TGTGCCACAACAGGGGGCGCAAGGTATGGCTACACCTTC
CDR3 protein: CATTGGARYGYTF

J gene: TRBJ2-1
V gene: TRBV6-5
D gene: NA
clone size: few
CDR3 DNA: TGTGCCAGCAGTTTCTCTTCAGGGTTTGGTGAGCAGTTCTTC
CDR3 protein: CASSFSSGFGEQFF

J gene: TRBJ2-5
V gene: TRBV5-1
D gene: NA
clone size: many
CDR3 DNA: TGCGCCAGCAGTGGCGGGTCGGAAGAGACCCAGTACTTC
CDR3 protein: CASSGGSEETQYF

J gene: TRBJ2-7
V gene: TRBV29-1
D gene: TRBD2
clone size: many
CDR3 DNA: TGCAGAGGACTAGCGGGATTATACGAGCAGTACTTC
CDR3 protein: CRGLAGLYEQYF

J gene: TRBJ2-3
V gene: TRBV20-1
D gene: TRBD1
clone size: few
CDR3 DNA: TGCAGTGCTAAAGCCCCGGACAGGGGGTCTCCAGATACGCAGTATTTT
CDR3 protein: CSAKAPDRGSPDTQYF

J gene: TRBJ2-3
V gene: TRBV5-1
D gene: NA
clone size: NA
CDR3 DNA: TGCGCCAGCAGCATGGGACGTGCGGGAGATACGCAGTATTTT
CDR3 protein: CASSMGRAGDTQYF

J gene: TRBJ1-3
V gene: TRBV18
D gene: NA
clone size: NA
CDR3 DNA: TGTGCCAGCTCACCAAACGGGCAGGGGCACGGAAACACCATATATTTT
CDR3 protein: CASSPNGQGHGNTIYF

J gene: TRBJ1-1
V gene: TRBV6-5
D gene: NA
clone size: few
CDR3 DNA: TGTGCCAGCAGTTGGGCAGGGGTAACTGAAGCTTTCTTT
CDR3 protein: CASSWAGVTEAFF

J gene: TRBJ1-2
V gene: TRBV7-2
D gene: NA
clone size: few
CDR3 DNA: TGTGCCAGCAGGCTAGGCGGGGCAGCAATTTATGGCTACACCTTC
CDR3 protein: CASRLGGAAIYGYTF

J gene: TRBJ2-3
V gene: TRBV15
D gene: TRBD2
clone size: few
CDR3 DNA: TGTGCCACCAGCAGAGATTTATCCCAGCTAGCGGTGACTAGCACAGATACGCAGTATTTT
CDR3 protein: CATSRDLSQLAVTSTDTQYF

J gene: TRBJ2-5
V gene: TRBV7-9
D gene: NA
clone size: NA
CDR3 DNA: TGTGCCAGCAGCCCCGGCCACCCCCAAGAGACCCAGTACTTC
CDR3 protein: CASSPGHPQETQYF

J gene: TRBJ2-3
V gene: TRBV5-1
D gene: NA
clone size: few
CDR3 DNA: TGCGCCAGCAGCCGGCCGGAGACAGCAGATACGCAGTATTTT
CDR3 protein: CASSRPETADTQYF

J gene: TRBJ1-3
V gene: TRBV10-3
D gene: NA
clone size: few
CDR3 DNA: TGTGGGACGCGGGCAGGGGACATCTCTGGAAACACCATATATTTT
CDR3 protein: CGTRAGDISGNTIYF

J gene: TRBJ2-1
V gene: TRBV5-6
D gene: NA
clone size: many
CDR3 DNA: TGTGCCAGCAGCTTGGACACCGTCGGTGAGCAGTTCTTC
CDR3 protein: CASSLDTVGEQFF

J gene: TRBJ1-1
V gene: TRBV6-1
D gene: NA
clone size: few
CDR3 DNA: TGTGCCAGCAGCCGGCGGGACACCTCACCAACGGGAACTGAAGCTTTCTTT
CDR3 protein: CASSRRDTSPTGTEAFF

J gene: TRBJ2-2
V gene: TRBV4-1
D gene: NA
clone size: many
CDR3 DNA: TGCGCCAGCAGCTCCCCCGGGGAGCTGTTTTTT
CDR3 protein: CASSSPGELFF

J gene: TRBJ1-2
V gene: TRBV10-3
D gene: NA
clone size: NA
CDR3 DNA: TGTGCCATCAGTGAGGCAAGAAACTATGGCTACACCTTC
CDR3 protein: CAISEARNYGYTF

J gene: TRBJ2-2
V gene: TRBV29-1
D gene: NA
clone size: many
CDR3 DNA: TGCAGCGTTGAGGACATCACCAGGACCGGGGAGCTGTTTTTT
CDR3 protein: CSVEDITRTGELFF

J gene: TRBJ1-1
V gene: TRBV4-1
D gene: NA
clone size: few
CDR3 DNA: TGCGCCAGCAGCCAAGTACGGGAGAGGAGCACTGAAGCTTTCTTT
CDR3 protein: CASSQVRERSTEAFF

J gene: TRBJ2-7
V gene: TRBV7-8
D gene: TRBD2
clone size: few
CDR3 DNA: TGTGCCAGCAGCTTTGCGACTAGCGAAATTTACGAGCAGTACTTC
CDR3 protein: CASSFATSEIYEQYF

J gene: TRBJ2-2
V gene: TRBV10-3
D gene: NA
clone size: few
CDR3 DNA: TGTGCCATCAGTGAGTCTCCTCCGAGGAATACTGGGGAGCTGTTTTTT
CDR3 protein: CAISESPPRNTGELFF

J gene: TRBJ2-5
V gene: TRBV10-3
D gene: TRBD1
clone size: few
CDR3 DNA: TGTGCCATCAGGGGCGGGACAGGGTTAGAGACCCAGTACTTC
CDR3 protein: CAIRGGTGLETQYF

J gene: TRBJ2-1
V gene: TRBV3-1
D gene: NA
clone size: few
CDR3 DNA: TGTGCCAGCAGCCAAGATCCCACAGGTGGGGATGAGCAGTTCTTC
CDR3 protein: CASSQDPTGGDEQFF

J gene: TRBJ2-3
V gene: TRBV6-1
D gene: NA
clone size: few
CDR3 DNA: TGTGCCAGCAGGAGCAGGGTTGGGGATACGCAGTATTTT
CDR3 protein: CASRSRVGDTQYF

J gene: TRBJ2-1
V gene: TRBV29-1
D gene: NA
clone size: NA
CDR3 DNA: TGCAGCGTAGGCGGGGGCCCCACGGAGCAGTTCTTC
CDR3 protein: CSVGGGPTEQFF

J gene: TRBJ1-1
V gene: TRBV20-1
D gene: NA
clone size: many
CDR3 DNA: TGCAGTGCTCCGGTCAGACCGACGAACACTGAAGCTTTCTTT
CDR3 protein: CSAPVRPTNTEAFF

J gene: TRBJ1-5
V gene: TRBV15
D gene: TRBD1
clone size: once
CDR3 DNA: TGTGCCACCAGCAGCGACCGGGACAGGGGGTATCAGCCCCAGCATTTT
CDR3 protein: CATSSDRDRGYQPQHF

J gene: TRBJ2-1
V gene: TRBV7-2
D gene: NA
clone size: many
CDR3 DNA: TGTGCCAGCAGCCGCAAAGGAGGGCCTGTTGAGCAGTTCTTC
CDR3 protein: CASSRKGGPVEQFF

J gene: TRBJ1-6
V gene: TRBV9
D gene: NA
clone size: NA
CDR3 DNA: TGTGCCAGCAGCGTAGGGCACAGACCCGGATCACCCCTCCACTTT
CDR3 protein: CASSVGHRPGSPLHF

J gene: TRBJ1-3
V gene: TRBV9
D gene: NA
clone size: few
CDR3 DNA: TGTGCCAGCAGCGTAGAGGCAGCTTCCTCTGGAAACACCATATATTTT
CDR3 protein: CASSVEAASSGNTIYF

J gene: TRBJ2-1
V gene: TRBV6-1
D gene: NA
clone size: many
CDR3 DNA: TGTGCCAGCAGACAAGGGTTAGCGGCTAACAATGAGCAGTTCTTC
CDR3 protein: CASRQGLAANNEQFF

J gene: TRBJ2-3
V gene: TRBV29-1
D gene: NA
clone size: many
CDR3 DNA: TGCAGCGTTGAATGGTCCGGGGCTAGCACAGATACGCAGTATTTT
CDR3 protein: CSVEWSGASTDTQYF

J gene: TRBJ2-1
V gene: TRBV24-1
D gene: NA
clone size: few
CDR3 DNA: TGTGCCACCAGTGTTAGCGGTGGGGCCTCCTACAATGAGCAGTTCTTC
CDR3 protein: CATSVSGGASYNEQFF

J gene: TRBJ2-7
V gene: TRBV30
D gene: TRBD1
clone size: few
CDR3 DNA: TGTGCCTGGAGCTCAGGGGGCATCTACGAGCAGTACTTC
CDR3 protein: CAWSSGGIYEQYF

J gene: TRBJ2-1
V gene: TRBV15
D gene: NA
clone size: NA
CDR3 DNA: TGTGCCACCAGCAGAGAGCCCGCGAGGTTCGATGAGCAGTTCTTC
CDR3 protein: CATSREPARFDEQFF

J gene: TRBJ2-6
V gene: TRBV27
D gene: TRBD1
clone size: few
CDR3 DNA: TGTGCCAGCAGTTTAACCGGGACAGGTCGCTCTGGGGCCAACGTCCTGACTTTC
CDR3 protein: CASSLTGTGRSGANVLTF